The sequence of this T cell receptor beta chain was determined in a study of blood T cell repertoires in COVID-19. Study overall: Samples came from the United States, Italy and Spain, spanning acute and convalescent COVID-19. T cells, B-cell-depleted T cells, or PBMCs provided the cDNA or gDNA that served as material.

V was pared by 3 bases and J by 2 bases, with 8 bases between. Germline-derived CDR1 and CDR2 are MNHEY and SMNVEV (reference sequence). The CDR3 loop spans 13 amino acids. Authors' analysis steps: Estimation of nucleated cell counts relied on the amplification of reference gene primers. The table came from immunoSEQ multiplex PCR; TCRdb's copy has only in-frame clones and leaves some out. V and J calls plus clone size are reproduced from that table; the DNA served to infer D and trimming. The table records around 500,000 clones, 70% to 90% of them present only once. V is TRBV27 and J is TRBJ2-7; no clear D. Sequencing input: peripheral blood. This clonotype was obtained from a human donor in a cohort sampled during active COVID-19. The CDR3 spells CASSFQRPYEQYF. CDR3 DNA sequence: TGTGCCAGCAGTTTTCAGCGACCCTACGAGCAGTACTTC.